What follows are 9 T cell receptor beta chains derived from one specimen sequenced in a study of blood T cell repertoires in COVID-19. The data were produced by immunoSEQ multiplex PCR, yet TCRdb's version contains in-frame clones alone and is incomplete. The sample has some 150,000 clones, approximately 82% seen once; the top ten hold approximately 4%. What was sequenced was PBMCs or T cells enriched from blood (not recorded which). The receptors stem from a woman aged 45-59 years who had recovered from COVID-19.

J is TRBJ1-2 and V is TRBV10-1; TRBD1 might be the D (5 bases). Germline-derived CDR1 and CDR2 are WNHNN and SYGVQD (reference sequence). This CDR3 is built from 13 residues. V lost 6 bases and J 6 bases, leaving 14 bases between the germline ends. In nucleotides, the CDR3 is TGCGCCAGCAGCGGGCCGGCGGGGGATGGCTACACCTTC. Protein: CASSGPAGDGYTF.

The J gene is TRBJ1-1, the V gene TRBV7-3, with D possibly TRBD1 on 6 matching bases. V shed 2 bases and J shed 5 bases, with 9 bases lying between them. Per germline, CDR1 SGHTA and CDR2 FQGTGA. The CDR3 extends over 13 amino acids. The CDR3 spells CASSLSQGTEAFF. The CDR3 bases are TGTGCCAGCAGCTTATCCCAGGGGACTGAAGCTTTCTTT.

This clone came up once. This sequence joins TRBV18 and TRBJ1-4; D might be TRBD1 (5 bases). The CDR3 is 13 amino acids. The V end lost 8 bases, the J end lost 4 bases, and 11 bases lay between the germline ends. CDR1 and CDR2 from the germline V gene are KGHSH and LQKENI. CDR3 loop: CASAGGINEKLFF. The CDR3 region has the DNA TGTGCCAGCGCGGGGGGAATTAATGAAAAACTGTTTTTT.

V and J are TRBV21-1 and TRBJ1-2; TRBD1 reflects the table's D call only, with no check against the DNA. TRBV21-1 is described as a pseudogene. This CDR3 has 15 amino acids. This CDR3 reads CASSSRDRDLGGYTF. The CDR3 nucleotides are TGTGCCAGCAGCAGCCGGGACAGGGACTTGGGAGGCTACACCTTC.

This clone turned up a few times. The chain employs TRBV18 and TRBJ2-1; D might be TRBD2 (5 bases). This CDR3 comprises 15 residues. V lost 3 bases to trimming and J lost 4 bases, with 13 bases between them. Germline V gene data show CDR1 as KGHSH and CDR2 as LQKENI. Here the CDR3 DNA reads TGTGCCAGCTCACCCGGTAGGGAGTCTTACAATGAGCAGTTCTTC. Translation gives CASSPGRESYNEQFF.

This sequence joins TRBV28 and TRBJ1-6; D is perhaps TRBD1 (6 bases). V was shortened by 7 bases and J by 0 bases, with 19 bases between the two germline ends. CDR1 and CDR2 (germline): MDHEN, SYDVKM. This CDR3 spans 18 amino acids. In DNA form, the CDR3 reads TGTGCCAGCACCTTAACCACAGGGACGAGCTCCTATAATTCACCCCTCCACTTT. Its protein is CASTLTTGTSSYNSPLHF.

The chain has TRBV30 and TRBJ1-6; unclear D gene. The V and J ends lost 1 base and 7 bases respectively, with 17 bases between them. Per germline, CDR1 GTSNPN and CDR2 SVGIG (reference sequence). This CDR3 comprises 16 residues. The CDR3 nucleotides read TGTGCCTGGAGTGACAGCCCCAACCCCCTCAATTCACCCCTCCACTTT. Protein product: CAWSDSPNPLNSPLHF.

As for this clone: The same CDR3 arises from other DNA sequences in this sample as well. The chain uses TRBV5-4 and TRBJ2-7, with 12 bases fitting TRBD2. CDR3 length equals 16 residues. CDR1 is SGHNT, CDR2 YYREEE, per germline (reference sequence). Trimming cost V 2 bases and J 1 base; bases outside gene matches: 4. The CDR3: CASSLGGTSGSYEQYV. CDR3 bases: TGTGCCAGCAGCTTAGGAGGGACTAGCGGGTCCTACGAGCAGTACGTC.

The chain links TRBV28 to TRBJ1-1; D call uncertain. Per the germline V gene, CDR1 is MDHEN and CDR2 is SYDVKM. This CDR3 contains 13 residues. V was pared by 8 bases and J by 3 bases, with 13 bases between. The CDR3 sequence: CASWSGRYTEAFF. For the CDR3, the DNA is TGTGCCAGCTGGAGCGGACGGTACACTGAAGCTTTCTTT.